This TCR beta chain came from a study of blood T cell repertoires in COVID-19. Study context: Nucleic acid was either cDNA or gDNA, and it came from T cells, B-cell-depleted T cells, or PBMCs.

There are 13 residues in the CDR3. Germline V CDR1 and CDR2: SGHNT, YYREEE (reference sequence). The ends were cut back, 4 bases at V and 9 bases at J, with 14 bases in the middle. This table comes from immunoSEQ multiplex PCR, and its TCRdb copy is limited to in-frame clones, with some not included. The sample contains 140,000 to 150,000 clones, 80% to 90% of which appear only once. Sequencing was carried out using peripheral blood. This sequence joins TRBV5-4 and TRBJ1-5, with D perhaps matching TRBD1 (5 bases). The clonotype comes from a woman aged 45-65 years with acute or convalescent COVID-19. The CDR3 spells CASSGGTGRPQHF. In DNA form, the CDR3 reads TGTGCCAGCAGCGGAGGGACGGGACGGCCCCAGCATTTT.